This T cell receptor (beta chain) was identified during a study of identical twins. Study results and caveats: Out-of-frame TCR alpha sharing observed in monozygotic twins exceeded model estimates. Memory repertoires lacked the insertion deficit that abundant cord blood beta clonotypes showed. Conclusions were drawn cross-sectionally by statistical analysis, without following the same donors.

Germline V lookup: CDR1 SGDLS, CDR2 YYNGEE. Trimming took 4 bases from V and 3 from J, leaving 12 bases between them. This CDR3 comprises 14 residues. This clonotype was seen a handful of times. Its antigen remains unknown. Everyone who gave samples was a healthy Caucasian. TCRdb used MiXCR to reprocess the 5' RACE reads, holding one entry per CDR3 protein. Of some 1,600,000 distinct CDR3 sequences in the sample, about 30% are singletons; the top ten hold approximately 0.29%. The receptor's source is a newborn girl in good health. The V and J genes are TRBV9 and TRBJ2-3; D is uncertain. Sequenced input: cord blood. Here the CDR3 DNA reads TGTGCCAGCAGCAAAACGGTTAAGACAGATACGCAGTATTTT. Its translation is CASSKTVKTDTQYF.